The clone carrying this T cell receptor (beta chain) was observed a handful of times. Antigen unknown. The sample comes from a study of CD8 T cells in ankylosing spondylitis. Study results and limitations: Disease-linked clones bore a CD8+ phenotype, appearing relatively rarely in peripheral blood. Reportedly, significant enrichment of disease-linked clones occurred in matched ankylosing spondylitis synovial fluid.

Germline V gene data show CDR1 as KGHDR and CDR2 as SFDVKD. This CDR3 region has 13 residues. The V gene lost 7 bases and the J gene lost 5 bases, with 13 bases spanning the gap. The TCR beta libraries were generated through quantitative 5'-RACE incorporating molecular barcodes. TCRdb recomputed calls from the 5' RACE reads with MiXCR, one row per CDR3 protein. The table records about 360,000 distinct CDR3 sequences, about 20% of them present only once. Material for sequencing was blood, either unsorted or a sorted T cell fraction (not recorded which). This chain connects TRBV24-1 to TRBJ2-5; TRBD2 is a possible D gene (5 bases). This sequence was found in a male donor with ankylosing spondylitis or in good health (not recorded which). The CDR3 spells CATSGIFGETQYF. CDR3 in DNA: TGTGCCACCAGCGGGATATTTGGGGAGACCCAGTACTTC.